The 8 T cell receptor beta chains given below trace back to one sample, sequenced in a study of T cell responses to AZD1222 COVID-19 vaccine. TCRdb's table, derived via immunoSEQ multiplex PCR, lists solely in-frame clones and lacks some. Found here are over 100,000 clones, 88% of them singletons; the top ten hold less than 4%. The sequenced sample was peripheral blood, obtained on day 0 of AZD1222 vaccination. The receptors originated from an adult in good health.

J is TRBJ2-4 and V is TRBV18; 7 bases align to TRBD2. From germline, CDR1 is KGHSH and CDR2 LQKENI. The V segment lost 5 bases and the J segment 2 bases; nucleotides outside the gene matches: 12. This CDR3 has 17 amino acids. This CDR3 reads CASSDPGLVNPKNIQYF. For the CDR3, the DNA is TGTGCCAGCTCAGACCCTGGACTAGTGAATCCCAAAAACATTCAGTACTTC.

The chain recombines TRBV4-1 with TRBJ1-2, with D tentatively TRBD1 (5 bases). The CDR3 covers 15 residues. Trimming shortened V by 2 bases and J by 3 bases, and 13 bases separated the two germline ends. Germline CDR1 and CDR2: MGHRA and YSYEKL. CDR3 sequence (DNA): TGCGCCAGCAGCCAACCAACAGGAGTTCACTATGGCTACACCTTC. This sequence encodes CASSQPTGVHYGYTF.

The chain joins TRBV18 to TRBJ1-1; no reliable D call. Per germline, CDR1 KGHSH and CDR2 LQKENI. V was shortened by 0 bases and J by 5 bases, with 13 bases between the two germline ends. This CDR3 contains 15 residues. The CDR3 sequence is CASSPPSLSYTEAFF. CDR3 in DNA: TGTGCCAGCTCACCACCTTCCCTGTCATATACTGAAGCTTTCTTT. Combining the CDR3 with reference TRBV18 and TRBJ1-1 gives the whole variable domain NAGVMQNPRHLVRRRGQEARLRCSPMKGHSHVYWYRQLPEEGLKFMVYLQKENIIDESGMPKERFSAEFPKEGPSILRIQQVVRGDSAAYFCASSPPSLSYTEAFFGQGTRLTVV.

The V and J genes are TRBV6-5 and TRBJ2-7, with D tentatively TRBD1 (6 bases). Germline V lookup: CDR1 MNHEY, CDR2 SVGAGI. Trimming removed 6 bases at V and 4 bases at J, with 16 bases between. This CDR3 is built from 14 residues. CDR3 DNA sequence: TGTGCCAGCAGGACAGGATCTGGGGCTTACGAGCAGTACTTC. This gives the protein CASRTGSGAYEQYF.

This chain links TRBV3-1 (or the pseudogene TRBV3-2) with TRBJ2-2; the D is unclear. The V gene lost 1 base and the J gene lost 3 bases, with 6 bases spanning the gap. This CDR3 spans 14 amino acids. In germline, CDR1 is LGHDT, CDR2 YNNKEL (reference sequence). DNA for the CDR3: TGTGCCAGCAGCCAAGGTCCAGACACCGGGGAGCTGTTTTTT. Its translation is CASSQGPDTGELFF.

This chain joins TRBV7-9 and TRBJ1-1; D gene ambiguous. The germline gives CDR1 SEHNR, CDR2 FQNEAQ (reference sequence). The CDR3 extends over 16 amino acids. Between the trimmed V and J ends, which lost 3 bases and 0 bases, there was a span of 14 bases. DNA of the CDR3: TGTGCCAGCAGCTTGTTCGCAGGCGTTATGAACACTGAAGCTTTCTTT. As protein: CASSLFAGVMNTEAFF.

The chain employs TRBV5-4 and TRBJ1-5, with 7 nucleotides matching TRBD1. Trimming cost V 4 bases and J 2 bases; bases outside gene matches: 3. The CDR3 runs to 14 residues. Germline lookup yields CDR1 SGHNT and CDR2 YYREEE (reference sequence). The CDR3: CASSIQGRNQPQHF. Written as DNA, the CDR3 is TGTGCCAGCAGCATACAGGGGCGCAATCAGCCCCAGCATTTT.

The CDR3: CATSRENRDTDTQYF. For the CDR3, the DNA is TGTGCCACCAGCAGGGAAAATCGAGACACAGATACGCAGTATTTT. The chain joins TRBV15 to TRBJ2-3; D remains unclear. Per germline, CDR1 LNHNV and CDR2 YYDKDF (reference sequence). This CDR3 has 15 amino acids. V lost 3 bases and J 2 bases, leaving 12 bases between the germline ends.